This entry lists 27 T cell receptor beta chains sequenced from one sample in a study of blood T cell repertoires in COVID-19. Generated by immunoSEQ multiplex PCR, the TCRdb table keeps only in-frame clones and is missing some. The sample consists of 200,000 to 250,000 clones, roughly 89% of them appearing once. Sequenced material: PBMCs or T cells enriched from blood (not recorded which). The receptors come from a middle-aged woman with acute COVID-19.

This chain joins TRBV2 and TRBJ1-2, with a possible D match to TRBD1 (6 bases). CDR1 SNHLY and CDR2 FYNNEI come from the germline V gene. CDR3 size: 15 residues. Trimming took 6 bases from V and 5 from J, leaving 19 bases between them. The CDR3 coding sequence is TGTGCCAGCAGAGACACAGGGAGCCGCTTTTATGGCTACACCTTC. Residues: CASRDTGSRFYGYTF.

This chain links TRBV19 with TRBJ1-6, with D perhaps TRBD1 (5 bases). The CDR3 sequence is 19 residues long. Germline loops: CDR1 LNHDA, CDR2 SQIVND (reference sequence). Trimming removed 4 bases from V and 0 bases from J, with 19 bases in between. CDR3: CASSTLFGGASSYNSPLHF. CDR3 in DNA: TGTGCCAGTAGTACCCTCTTCGGTGGGGCGAGCTCCTATAATTCACCCCTCCACTTT.

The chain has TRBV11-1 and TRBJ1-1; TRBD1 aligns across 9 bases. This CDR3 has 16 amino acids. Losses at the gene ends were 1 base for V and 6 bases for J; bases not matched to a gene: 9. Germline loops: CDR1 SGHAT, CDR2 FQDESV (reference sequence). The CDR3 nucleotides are TGTGCCAGCAGCTTAGATTTGGACAGGGGTCTCGCTGAAGCTTTCTTT. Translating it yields CASSLDLDRGLAEAFF. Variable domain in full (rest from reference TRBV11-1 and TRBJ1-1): EAEVAQSPRYKITEKSQAVAFWCDPISGHATLYWYRQILGQGPELLVQFQDESVVDDSQLPKDRFSAERLKGVDSTLKIQPAELGDSAMYLCASSLDLDRGLAEAFFGQGTRLTVV.

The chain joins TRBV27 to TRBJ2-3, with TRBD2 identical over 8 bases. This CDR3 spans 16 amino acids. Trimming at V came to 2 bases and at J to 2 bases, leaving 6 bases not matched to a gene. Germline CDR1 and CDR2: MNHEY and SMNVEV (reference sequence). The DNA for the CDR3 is TGTGCCAGCAGTTTAAATAGCGGGGATTACACAGATACGCAGTATTTT. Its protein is CASSLNSGDYTDTQYF.

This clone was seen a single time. CDR3 bases: TGTGCCAGCAGAGCCGGGACAGTGAACAATCAGCCCCAGCATTTT. It specifies CASRAGTVNNQPQHF. The V and J genes are TRBV2 and TRBJ1-5; 7 bases align to TRBD1. Trimming took 6 bases from V and 3 from J; bases not matched to a gene: 8. There are 15 residues in the CDR3. Germline CDR1 SNHLY, CDR2 FYNNEI. Combining the CDR3 with reference TRBV2 and TRBJ1-5 gives the whole variable domain EPEVTQTPSHQVTQMGQEVILRCVPISNHLYFYWYRQILGQKVEFLVSFYNNEISEKSEIFDDQFSVERPDGSNFTLKIRSTKLEDSAMYFCASRAGTVNNQPQHFGDGTRLSIL.

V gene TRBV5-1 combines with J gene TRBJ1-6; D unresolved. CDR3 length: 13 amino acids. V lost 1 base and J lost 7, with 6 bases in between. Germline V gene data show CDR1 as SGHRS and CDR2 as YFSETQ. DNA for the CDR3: TGCGCCAGCAGCTTGTTTCCGAATTCACCCCTCCACTTT. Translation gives CASSLFPNSPLHF.

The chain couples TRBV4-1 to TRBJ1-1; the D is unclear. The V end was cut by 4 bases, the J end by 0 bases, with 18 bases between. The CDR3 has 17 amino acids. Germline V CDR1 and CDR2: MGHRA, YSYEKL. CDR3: CASSLHPPGAMNTEAFF. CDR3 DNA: TGCGCCAGCAGCCTCCACCCCCCCGGAGCTATGAACACTGAAGCTTTCTTT.

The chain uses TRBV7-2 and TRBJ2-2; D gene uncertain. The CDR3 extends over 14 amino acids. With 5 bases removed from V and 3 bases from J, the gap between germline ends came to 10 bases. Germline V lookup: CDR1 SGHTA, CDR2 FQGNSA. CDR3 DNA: TGTGCCAGCAGCCCTGCGGTCTACACCGGGGAGCTGTTTTTT. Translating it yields CASSPAVYTGELFF. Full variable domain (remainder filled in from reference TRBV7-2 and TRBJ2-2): GAGVSQSPSNKVTEKGKDVELRCDPISGHTALYWYRQSLGQGLEFLIYFQGNSAPDKSGLPSDRFSAERTGGSVSTLTIQRTQQEDSAVYLCASSPAVYTGELFFGEGSRLTVL.

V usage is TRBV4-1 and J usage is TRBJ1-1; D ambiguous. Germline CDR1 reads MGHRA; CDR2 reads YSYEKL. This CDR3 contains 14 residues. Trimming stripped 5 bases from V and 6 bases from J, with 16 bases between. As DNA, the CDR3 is TGCGCCAGCAGCGGAGGACCCCCAAGGGCTGAAGCTTTCTTT. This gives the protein CASSGGPPRAEAFF.

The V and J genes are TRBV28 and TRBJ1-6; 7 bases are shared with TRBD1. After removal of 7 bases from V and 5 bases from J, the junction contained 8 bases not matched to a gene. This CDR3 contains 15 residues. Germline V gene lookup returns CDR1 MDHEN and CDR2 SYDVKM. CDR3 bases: TGTGCCAGCACCTCAGGGGGACAGCATAATTCACCCCTCCACTTT. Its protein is CASTSGGQHNSPLHF.

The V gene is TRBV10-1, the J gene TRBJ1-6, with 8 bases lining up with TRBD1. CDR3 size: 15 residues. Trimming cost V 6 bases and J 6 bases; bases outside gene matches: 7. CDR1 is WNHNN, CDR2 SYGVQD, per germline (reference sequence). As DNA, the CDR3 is TGCGCCAGCAGCGCCGGGACAGGATTTAATTCACCCCTCCACTTT. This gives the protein CASSAGTGFNSPLHF.

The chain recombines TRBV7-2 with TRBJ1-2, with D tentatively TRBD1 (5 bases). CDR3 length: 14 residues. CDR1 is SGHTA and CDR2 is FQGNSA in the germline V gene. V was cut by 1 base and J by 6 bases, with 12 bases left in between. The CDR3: CASSLVQGTNGYTF. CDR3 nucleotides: TGTGCCAGCAGCTTAGTTCAGGGAACTAATGGCTACACCTTC.

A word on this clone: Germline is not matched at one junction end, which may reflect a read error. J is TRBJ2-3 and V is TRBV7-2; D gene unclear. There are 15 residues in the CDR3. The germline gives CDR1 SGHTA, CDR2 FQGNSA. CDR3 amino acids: CASTLGQSSTDTQYF. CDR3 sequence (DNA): TGTGCCAGCACCTTAGGGCAGTCAAGCACAGATACGCAGTATTTT. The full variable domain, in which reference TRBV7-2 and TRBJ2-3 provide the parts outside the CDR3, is GAGVSQSPSNKVTEKGKDVELRCDPISGHTALYWYRQSLGQGLEFLIYFQGNSAPDKSGLPSDRFSAERTGGSVSTLTIQRTQQEDSAVYLCASTLGQSSTDTQYFGPGTRLTVL.

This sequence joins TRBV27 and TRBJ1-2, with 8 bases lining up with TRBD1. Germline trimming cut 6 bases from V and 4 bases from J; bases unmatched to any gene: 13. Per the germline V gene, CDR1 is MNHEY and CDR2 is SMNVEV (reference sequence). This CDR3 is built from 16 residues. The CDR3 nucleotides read TGTGCCAGCAGCCTTACCCTAGGACAGGGCATCTATGGCTACACCTTC. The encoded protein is CASSLTLGQGIYGYTF.

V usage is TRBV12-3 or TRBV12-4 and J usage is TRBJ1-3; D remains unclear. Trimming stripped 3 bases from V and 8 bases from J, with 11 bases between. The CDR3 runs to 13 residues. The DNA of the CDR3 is TGTGCCAGCAGTTTTAACGGCCGGGACACCATATATTTT. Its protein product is CASSFNGRDTIYF.

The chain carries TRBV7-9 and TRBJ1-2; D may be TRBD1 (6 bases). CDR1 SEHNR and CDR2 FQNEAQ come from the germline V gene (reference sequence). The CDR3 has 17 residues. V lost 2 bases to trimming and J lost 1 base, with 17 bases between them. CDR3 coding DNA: TGTGCCAGCAGCTTAACTATTCGGCAGGGGAGTAACTATGGCTACACCTTC. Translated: CASSLTIRQGSNYGYTF.

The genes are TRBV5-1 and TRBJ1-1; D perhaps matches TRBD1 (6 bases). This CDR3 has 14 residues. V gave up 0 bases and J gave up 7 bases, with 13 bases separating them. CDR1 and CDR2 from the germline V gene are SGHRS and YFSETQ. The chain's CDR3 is CASSLALRTDEAFF. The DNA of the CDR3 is TGCGCCAGCAGCTTGGCCTTAAGGACAGATGAAGCTTTCTTT.

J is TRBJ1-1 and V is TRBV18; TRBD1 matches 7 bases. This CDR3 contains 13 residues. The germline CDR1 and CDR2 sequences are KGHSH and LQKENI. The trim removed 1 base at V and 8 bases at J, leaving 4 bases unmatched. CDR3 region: CASSPRGTEEAFF. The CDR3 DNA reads TGTGCCAGCTCACCACGGGGGACAGAAGAAGCTTTCTTT. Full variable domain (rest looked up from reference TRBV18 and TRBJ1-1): NAGVMQNPRHLVRRRGQEARLRCSPMKGHSHVYWYRQLPEEGLKFMVYLQKENIIDESGMPKERFSAEFPKEGPSILRIQQVVRGDSAAYFCASSPRGTEEAFFGQGTRLTVV.

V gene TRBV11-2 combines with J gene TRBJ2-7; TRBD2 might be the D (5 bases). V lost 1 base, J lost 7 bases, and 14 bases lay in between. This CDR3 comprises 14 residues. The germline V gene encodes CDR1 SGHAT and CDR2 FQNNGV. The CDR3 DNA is TGTGCCAGCAGCTTAGCACTAGTAGTGGGGGAGCAGTACGTC. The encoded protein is CASSLALVVGEQYV.

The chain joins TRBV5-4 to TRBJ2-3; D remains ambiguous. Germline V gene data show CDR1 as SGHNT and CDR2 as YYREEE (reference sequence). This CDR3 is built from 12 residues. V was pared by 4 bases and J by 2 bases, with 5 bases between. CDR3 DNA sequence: TGTGCCAGCAGCACAACCACAGATACGCAGTATTTT. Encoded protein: CASSTTTDTQYF.

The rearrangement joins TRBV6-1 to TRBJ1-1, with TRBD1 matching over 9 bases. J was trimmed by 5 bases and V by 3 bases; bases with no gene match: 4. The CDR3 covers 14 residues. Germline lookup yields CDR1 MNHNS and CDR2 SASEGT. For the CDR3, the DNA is TGTGCCAGCAGTGAGGACAGGGGAGGAACTGAAGCTTTCTTT. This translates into CASSEDRGGTEAFF.

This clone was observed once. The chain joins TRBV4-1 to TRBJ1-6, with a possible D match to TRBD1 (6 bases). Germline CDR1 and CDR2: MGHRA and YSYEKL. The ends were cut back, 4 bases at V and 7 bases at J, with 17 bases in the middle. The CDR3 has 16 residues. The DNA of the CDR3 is TGCGCCAGCAGCCGAAAATGGACAGAGGAAAATTCACCCCTCCACTTT. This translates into CASSRKWTEENSPLHF.

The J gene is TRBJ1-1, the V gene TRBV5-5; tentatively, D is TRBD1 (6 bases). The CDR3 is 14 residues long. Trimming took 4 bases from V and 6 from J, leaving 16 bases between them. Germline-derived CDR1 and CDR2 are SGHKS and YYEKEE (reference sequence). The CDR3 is CASSVRTDYPEAFF. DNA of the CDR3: TGTGCCAGCAGCGTTCGGACAGACTATCCTGAAGCTTTCTTT.

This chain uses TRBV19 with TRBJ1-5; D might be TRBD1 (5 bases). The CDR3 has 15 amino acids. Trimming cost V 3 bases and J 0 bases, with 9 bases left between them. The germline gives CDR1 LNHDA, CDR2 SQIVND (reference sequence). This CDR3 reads CASSIGHLSNQPQHF. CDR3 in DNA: TGTGCCAGTAGTATCGGACACCTTAGCAATCAGCCCCAGCATTTT.

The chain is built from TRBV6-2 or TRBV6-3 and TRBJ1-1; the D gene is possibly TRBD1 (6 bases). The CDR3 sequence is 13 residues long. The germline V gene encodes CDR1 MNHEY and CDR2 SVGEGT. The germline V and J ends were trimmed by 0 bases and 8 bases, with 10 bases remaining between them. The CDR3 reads CASSYSNRDEAFF. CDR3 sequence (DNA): TGTGCCAGCAGTTACTCGAACAGGGACGAAGCTTTCTTT.

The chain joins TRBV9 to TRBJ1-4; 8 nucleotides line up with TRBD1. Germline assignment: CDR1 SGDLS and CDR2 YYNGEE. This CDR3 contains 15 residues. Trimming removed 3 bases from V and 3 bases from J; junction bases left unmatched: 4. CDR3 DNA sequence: TGTGCCAGCAGCGGAGGACAGGGTTCTAATGAAAAACTGTTTTTT. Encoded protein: CASSGGQGSNEKLFF.

The CDR3 region is CAARTGASTGELFF. For the CDR3, the DNA is TGTGCCGCCCGGACAGGGGCCTCCACCGGGGAGCTGTTTTTT. The V call is TRBV28, the J call TRBJ2-2; 9 bases map to TRBD1. Germline values: CDR1 MDHEN, CDR2 SYDVKM. This CDR3 is built from 14 residues. V shed 11 bases and J 4 bases; nucleotides not matched to a gene: 8.